This T cell receptor beta chain comes out of a study of OX40 agonist ivuxolimab in advanced cancers. Trimming took 1 base from V and 0 from J, leaving 12 bases between them. In germline, CDR1 is LNHDA, CDR2 SQIVND (reference sequence). The CDR3 spans 17 residues. The method was immunoSEQ multiplex PCR; TCRdb's version includes in-frame clones alone and lacks a portion of them. The profile shows around 50,000 clones, approximately 84% of them singletons. Baseline was the first blood sampling point, followed by cycle 4 day 1 and cycle 7 day 1. Of note for this clone: Its antigen is not known.

Overall study results and limits: Clonal expansion in partial responders at 0.1-3.0 mg/kg ranked among the lowest.

The gene calls are TRBV19 and TRBJ2-2; possibly TRBD2 for D (6 bases). The sequences come from CD4+ or CD8+ T cells sorted from blood, collected in a trial of the OX40 agonist ivuxolimab. The clonotype was recovered from an adult with an advanced solid tumor such as melanoma, head and neck, liver or kidney cancer. The CDR3 DNA reads as TGTGCCAGTAGTATAGCCGGGGGTTCCGCGAACACCGGGGAGCTGTTTTTT. Translation gives CASSIAGGSANTGELFF.